This T cell receptor beta chain was recorded in a study of beta chain features in type 1 diabetes. Study background: Similarity in age, gender and cell yields was seen between patients and healthy donors. Summed over all samples, the examined sorted cells came to roughly 110 million.

Turning to this clone: Its antigen is still unknown.

All of the isolated RNA was reverse transcribed, so expressed TCRB transcripts were sequenced. Clones were read by immunoSEQ multiplex PCR, and TCRdb kept only the in-frame ones, dropping some. The data contain approximately 38,000 clones, approximately 60% of them singletons. Study outcomes and limitations: For cells with high TCR expression, cDNA sequencing could yield over-representation. Patients and controls would be equally affected if PCR favored shorter templates.

This TCR derives from a young woman in good health. Material for sequencing was Tregs from blood.

The CDR3 coding sequence is TGTGCCAGCAGTTACGGCAGAAGCACAGATACGCAGTATTTT. It specifies CASSYGRSTDTQYF. The rearrangement uses TRBV6-6 and TRBJ2-3, with D unclear. The germline V and J ends were trimmed by 2 bases and 0 bases, with 6 bases remaining between them. This CDR3 is built from 14 residues. CDR1 is MNHNY and CDR2 is SVGAGI in the germline V gene (reference sequence).